This T cell receptor (beta chain) derives from a study of shared clonotypes between healthy human individuals. V gave up 5 bases and J gave up 7 bases, with 9 bases separating them. Germline V gene sequence: CDR1 SGHNT, CDR2 YENEEA. The CDR3 is 13 residues long. The repertoire was sequenced with immunoSEQ multiplex PCR; TCRdb's copy has only in-frame clones and lacks some. The table shows under 2,500,000 clones, with more than 90% occurring only once. This TCR came from a man in his late teens or twenties in good health. The chain is built from TRBV11-3 and TRBJ1-6; D perhaps matches TRBD1 (5 bases). The sequenced sample was naive CD4+ T cells sorted from blood. Subset meaning: CD45RA+ positively selected. The DNA for the CDR3 is TGTGCCAGCAGCGCGACAGAAAATTCACCCCTCCACTTT. This codes for CASSATENSPLHF.